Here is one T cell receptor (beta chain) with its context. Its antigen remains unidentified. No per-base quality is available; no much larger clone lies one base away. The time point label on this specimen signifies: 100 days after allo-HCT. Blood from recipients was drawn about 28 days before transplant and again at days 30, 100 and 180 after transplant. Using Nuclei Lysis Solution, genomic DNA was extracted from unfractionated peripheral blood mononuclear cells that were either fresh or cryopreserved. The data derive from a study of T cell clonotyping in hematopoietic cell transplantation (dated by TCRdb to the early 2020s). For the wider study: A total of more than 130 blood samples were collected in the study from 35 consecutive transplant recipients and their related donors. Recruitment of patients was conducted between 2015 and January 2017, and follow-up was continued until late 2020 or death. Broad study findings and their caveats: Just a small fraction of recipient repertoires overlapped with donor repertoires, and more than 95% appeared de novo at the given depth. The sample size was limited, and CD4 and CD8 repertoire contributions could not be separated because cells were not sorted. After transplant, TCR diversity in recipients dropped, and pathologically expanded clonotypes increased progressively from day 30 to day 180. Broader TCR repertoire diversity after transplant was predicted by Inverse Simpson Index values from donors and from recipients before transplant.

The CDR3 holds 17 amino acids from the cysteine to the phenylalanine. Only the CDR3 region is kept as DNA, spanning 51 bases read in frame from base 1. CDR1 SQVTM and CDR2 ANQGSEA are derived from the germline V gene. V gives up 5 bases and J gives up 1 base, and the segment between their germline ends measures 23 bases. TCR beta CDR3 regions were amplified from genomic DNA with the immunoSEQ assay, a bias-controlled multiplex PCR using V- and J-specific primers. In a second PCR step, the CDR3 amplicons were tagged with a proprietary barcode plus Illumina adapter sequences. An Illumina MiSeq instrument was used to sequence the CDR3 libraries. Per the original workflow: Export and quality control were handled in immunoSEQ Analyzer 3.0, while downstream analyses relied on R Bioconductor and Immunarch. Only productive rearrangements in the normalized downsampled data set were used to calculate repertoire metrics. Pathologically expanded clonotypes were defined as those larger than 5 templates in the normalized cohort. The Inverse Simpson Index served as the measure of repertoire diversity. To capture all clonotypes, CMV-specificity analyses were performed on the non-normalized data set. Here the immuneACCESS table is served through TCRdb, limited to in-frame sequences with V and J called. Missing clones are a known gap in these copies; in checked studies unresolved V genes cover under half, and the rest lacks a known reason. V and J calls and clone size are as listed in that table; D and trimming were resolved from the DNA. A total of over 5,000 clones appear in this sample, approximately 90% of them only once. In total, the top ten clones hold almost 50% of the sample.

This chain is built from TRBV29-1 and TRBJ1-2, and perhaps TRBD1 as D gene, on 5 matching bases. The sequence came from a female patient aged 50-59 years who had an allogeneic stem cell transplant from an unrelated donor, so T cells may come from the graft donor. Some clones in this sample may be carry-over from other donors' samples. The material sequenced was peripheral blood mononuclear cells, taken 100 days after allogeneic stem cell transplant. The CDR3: CSVLSLRGGKDNYGYTF. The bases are TGCAGCGTTCTTTCCCTCCGGGGGGGGAAAGATAACTATGGCTACACCTTC.